Listed here is a single T cell receptor beta chain. The repertoire was sequenced with immunoSEQ multiplex PCR; TCRdb's copy has only in-frame clones and lacks some. The table has 70,000 or so clones, more than 75% seen once. Germline CDR1 and CDR2: SGHDN and FVKESK. The CDR3 covers 15 residues. Trimming cost V 1 base and J 4 bases, with 11 bases left between them. This entry is derived from a study of control samples from healthy donors and cancer patients. Sequenced input: PBMCs. This receptor was taken from a woman aged 50 to 60 with lung cancer. V gene TRBV14 combines with J gene TRBJ1-3; D remains unclear. CDR3 amino acids: CASSQVQSLGNTIYF. The CDR3 bases are TGTGCCAGCAGCCAAGTACAAAGCCTGGGAAACACCATATATTTT.